Listed below are T cell receptor beta chains from one sample, sequenced in a study of CXCR3-negative and CXCR3-positive naive CD8 T cells. TCRdb re-called the 5' RACE reads, yielding one record per CDR3 amino acid sequence without DNA. The sample data list some 130,000 distinct CDR3 sequences. Input material: naive CXCR3- CD8+ T cells from blood. These receptors came from a human donor in good health. Some clones in this sample may be carry-over from other donors' samples. Both conserved end residues are part of each CDR3.

CDR3: CASRDTNTGELFF
J: TRBJ2-2
V: TRBV3-1

CDR3: CSARKTGPGDYSNQPQHF
J: TRBJ1-5
V: TRBV20-1

CDR3: CASKPSSRGAQAFF
J: TRBJ1-1
V: TRBV19

CDR3: CASSQVLNAGEQFF
J: TRBJ2-1
V: TRBV4-1

CDR3: CSGAGDTEAFF
J: TRBJ1-1
V: TRBV29-1

CDR3: CSVESRVSYNEQFF
J: TRBJ2-1
V: TRBV29-1

CDR3: CASSPRGQEISGNTIYF
J: TRBJ1-3
V: TRBV7-9

CDR3: CASSQDRTGYNEQFF
J: TRBJ2-1
V: TRBV4-3

CDR3: CASSTRDSYEQYF
J: TRBJ2-7
V: TRBV28

CDR3: CASSLSGASTDTQYF
J: TRBJ2-3
V: TRBV5-6

CDR3: CASSLEAGRQFSDTQYF
J: TRBJ2-3
V: TRBV13

CDR3: CSVDVSGHDIEQYF
J: TRBJ2-7
V: TRBV29-1

CDR3: CASSLDRTTDTQYF
J: TRBJ2-3
V: TRBV7-2

CDR3: CASSQQGLDTQYF
J: TRBJ2-3
V: TRBV4-1

CDR3: CASSLGSAEAFF
J: TRBJ1-1
V: TRBV12-3/TRBV12-4

CDR3: CASSDILAGLGEQFF
J: TRBJ2-1
V: TRBV2

CDR3: CASSLEDSLRYNEQFF
J: TRBJ2-1
V: TRBV7-2

CDR3: CASSGPQETQYF
J: TRBJ2-5
V: TRBV4-1

CDR3: CASSRLAGTYEQYF
J: TRBJ2-7
V: TRBV6-2/TRBV6-3

CDR3: CASRKMDSGRETQYF
J: TRBJ2-5
V: TRBV27

CDR3: CASSHSLAEHTGELFF
J: TRBJ2-2
V: TRBV28

CDR3: CASSYSVLNEQYF
J: TRBJ2-7
V: TRBV6-6

CDR3: CASSLYPGDTSYGYTF
J: TRBJ1-2
V: TRBV27

CDR3: CASREHKGSSSYEQYF
J: TRBJ2-7
V: TRBV2

CDR3: CASSENFPRDTQYF
J: TRBJ2-3
V: TRBV10-2

CDR3: CASSLVRGRDTEAFF
J: TRBJ1-1
V: TRBV5-6

CDR3: CASSLGTGGIYEQYF
J: TRBJ2-7
V: TRBV27

CDR3: CASSPRTAWGMHEQYF
J: TRBJ2-7
V: TRBV14

CDR3: CASTLSVGPGANVLTF
J: TRBJ2-6
V: TRBV28

CDR3: CASSQDGGAWNEQFF
J: TRBJ2-1
V: TRBV3-1

CDR3: CASNQAFQETQYF
J: TRBJ2-5
V: TRBV28

CDR3: CSASFGQGAMISNQPQHF
J: TRBJ1-5
V: TRBV20-1

CDR3: CASSYSAGTTAETQYF
J: TRBJ2-5
V: TRBV6-6

CDR3: CASSQAGGIDSYNEQFF
J: TRBJ2-1
V: TRBV4-2

CDR3: CASSRGNSGGSTSNEQFF
J: TRBJ2-1
V: TRBV5-1

CDR3: CASSDSWGYEQYF
J: TRBJ2-7
V: TRBV2

CDR3: CASSLDSIQYF
J: TRBJ2-7
V: TRBV11-2

CDR3: CATSSTPRGNDSPLHF
J: TRBJ1-6
V: TRBV15

CDR3: CASSSLSGELFF
J: TRBJ2-2
V: TRBV11-2

CDR3: CASSASGLAGDRSYEQYF
J: TRBJ2-7
V: TRBV2

CDR3: CASRRGQGVDEQYF
J: TRBJ2-7
V: TRBV2

CDR3: CASSSGGNSYEQYF
J: TRBJ2-7
V: TRBV28

CDR3: CASSSPGAYEQYF
J: TRBJ2-7
V: TRBV7-9

CDR3: CATKGRGELSLREQYF
J: TRBJ2-7
V: TRBV23-1

CDR3: CASSYVQGGDQPQHF
J: TRBJ1-5
V: TRBV7-9

CDR3: CASSRMGYEQYF
J: TRBJ2-7
V: TRBV28

CDR3: CSVEQGSNYGYTF
J: TRBJ1-2
V: TRBV29-1

CDR3: CASSPRGGGNQPQHF
J: TRBJ1-5
V: TRBV6-4

CDR3: CASSLRGTDRGHNSPLHF
J: TRBJ1-6
V: TRBV7-3

CDR3: CASSMASSGEFYEQYF
J: TRBJ2-7
V: TRBV19

CDR3: CASSPRTPPEDTQYF
J: TRBJ2-3
V: TRBV4-1